This entry features one TCR beta chain sequence. The CDR3 length is 15 residues. Germline values: CDR1 SGHTA, CDR2 FQGTGA. The junction had 6 bases not matched to a gene; V was cut back by 5 bases and J by 5 bases. Individuals selected for sequencing had exhibited CD8+CD57+ cell expansion on flow cytometry. Genomic DNA, serving as template, underwent TCR beta VDJ and CDR3 profiling. TCRdb used MiXCR to reprocess the reads, holding one entry per CDR3 protein. Here the sample spans around 200,000 distinct CDR3 sequences, nearly 50% being singletons. This record belongs to a study of CD8+CD57+ T cells in acquired aplastic anemia.

This clonotype originated in a human donor with aplastic anemia. The V gene is TRBV7-3, the J gene TRBJ2-5; 12 nucleotides match TRBD1. The material sequenced was sorted CD4+, CD8+, or CD8+CD57+ T cells (not recorded which) from PBMCs. The DNA for the CDR3 is TGTGCCAGCAGCGCCGGGACAGGGGGCATTGAGACCCAGTACTTC. Translating it yields CASSAGTGGIETQYF.